This TCR beta chain was documented in a study of naive and memory T cell subsets. Points from the study as a whole: Naive repertoires, especially CD8, held a few larger clonotypes, possibly memory cells re-expressing CD45RA. There was no ground truth to check naive and memory subset results.

Regarding this clonotype: Antigen specificity is unknown.

Both TRBC1 and TRBC2 were covered by a beta constant-region primer of two equimolar oligonucleotides. Four rounds of PCR amplified the ligated cDNA using nested alpha and beta constant-region primers plus SP2. Using its own MiXCR run on the UMI-ligation and nested PCR reads, TCRdb lists one record per CDR3 protein. Here the sample spans around 140,000 distinct CDR3 sequences, approximately 21% being singletons. Germline assignment: CDR1 DFQATT and CDR2 SNEGSKA (reference sequence). The CDR3 contains 15 residues. V lost 1 base to trimming and J lost 2 bases, with 13 bases between them. Four subsets defined by CD45RA and CD27 were sorted after CD3, CD4, CD8 and live/dead staining.

The specimen was naive CD8+ T cells from blood. The sequence derives from a human donor in good health. This chain joins TRBV20-1 and TRBJ2-3; D possibly corresponds to TRBD1 (5 bases). CDR3: CSARGQGRNTDTQYF. CDR3 sequence (DNA): TGCAGTGCTAGAGGGCAGGGCAGGAACACAGATACGCAGTATTTT.